This T cell receptor (beta chain) was sequenced in a study of blood T cell repertoires in COVID-19 (dated by TCRdb to 2020 to 2021). About the full investigation: Collaborator samples came from the United States, Italy and Spain and covered acute and convalescent phases of COVID-19. Deeply sampled blood TCRbeta repertoires from subjects exposed to, actively infected with, or recovered from COVID-19 were included in the dataset. A de-identified subject ID, COVID-19 status, age in years and sex were almost always included in the sample metadata. HLA class I and class II types, where available, came from metadata supplied by the sample provider rather than from assay-based typing. Samples were obtained from the ongoing ImmuneRACE study (first 160 participants) and from over 1,000 subjects provided by 6 global collaborators. A freely available public database, intended as a resource for researchers studying the immune response to SARS-CoV-2, is where the repertoires were released. The prospective study material was composed of cDNA or gDNA derived from T cells, B-cell-depleted T cells, or PBMCs.

In regard to this clone: Its specific antigen is unknown. The input lacks base qualities; no much larger clone sits a single base away.

TCRbeta CDR3 regions were amplified from genomic DNA using the immunoSEQ Assay, a bias-controlled multiplex PCR. The study's own analysis went as follows. Nucleated cell counts per sample were estimated from amplification of reference gene primers within the assay. Sequence reads were collapsed and filtered to measure the absolute abundance of every unique TCRbeta CDR3 rearrangement. For each sample, productive Simpson clonality was calculated by taking the square root of Simpson's diversity index across productive rearrangements. TCRdb provides this immuneACCESS table in a form limited to in-frame rearrangements. Some clones are lacking; in checked studies, under half of them reflect an unresolved V gene, and why the rest are absent is not known. That table is the source of V, J and clone size, and D and trimming were worked out from the DNA. In this sample the table shows about 290,000 clones, about 85% of which occur a single time. Around 4.5% of the sample comes from the top ten.

The paper's findings and limits, for the study overall: The amount of clinical and demographic metadata varied by source and participant and was provided uncurated.

Unmatched junction bases come to 11, with V trimmed by 3 bases and J by 3 bases. The germline V gene (reference sequence) yields DFQATT for CDR1 and SNEGSKA for CDR2. The CDR3, cysteine through phenylalanine, is 15 amino acids long. Just the 45-base CDR3 DNA is kept, in frame starting at base 1. The collaborating institutions used their own protocols to collect whole blood in K2EDTA tubes. For TCRbeta analysis, collaborators shipped samples in one of three forms: frozen whole blood, isolated PBMCs, or DNA extracted from either of those sample types. The sequence was obtained from a woman between 45 and 60 years old with active or convalescent COVID-19. Sequencing used peripheral blood. The chain employs TRBV20-1 and TRBJ2-7; 7 of the junction bases match TRBD2. CDR3 reads: CSASSLSGIIYEQYF. The nucleotide sequence reads as follows: TGCAGTGCTAGTTCCCTAAGCGGGATCATCTACGAGCAGTACTTC.